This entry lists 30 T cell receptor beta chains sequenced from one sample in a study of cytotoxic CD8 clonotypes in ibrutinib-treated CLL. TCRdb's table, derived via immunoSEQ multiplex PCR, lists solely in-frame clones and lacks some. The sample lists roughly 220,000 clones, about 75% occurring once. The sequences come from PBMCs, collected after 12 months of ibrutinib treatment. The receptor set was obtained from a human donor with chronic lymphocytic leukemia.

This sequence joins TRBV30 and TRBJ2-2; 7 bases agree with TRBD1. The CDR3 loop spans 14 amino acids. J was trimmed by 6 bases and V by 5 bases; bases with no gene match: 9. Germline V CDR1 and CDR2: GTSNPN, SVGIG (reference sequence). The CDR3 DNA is TGTGCCTGGGTGGGGTTAGGGGGCGCCGGGGAGCTGTTTTTT. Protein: CAWVGLGGAGELFF.

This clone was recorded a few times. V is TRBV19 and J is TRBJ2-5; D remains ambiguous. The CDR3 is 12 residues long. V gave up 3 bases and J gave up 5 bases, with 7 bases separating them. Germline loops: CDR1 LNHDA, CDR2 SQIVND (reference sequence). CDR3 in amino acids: CASSISAETQYF. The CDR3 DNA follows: TGTGCCAGTAGTATCTCGGCTGAGACCCAGTACTTC.

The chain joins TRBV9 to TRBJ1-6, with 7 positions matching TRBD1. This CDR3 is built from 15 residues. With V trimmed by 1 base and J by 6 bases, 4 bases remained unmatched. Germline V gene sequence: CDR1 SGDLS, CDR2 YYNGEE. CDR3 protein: CASSVQGVANSPLHF. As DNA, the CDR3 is TGTGCCAGCAGCGTACAGGGGGTTGCTAATTCACCCCTCCACTTT.

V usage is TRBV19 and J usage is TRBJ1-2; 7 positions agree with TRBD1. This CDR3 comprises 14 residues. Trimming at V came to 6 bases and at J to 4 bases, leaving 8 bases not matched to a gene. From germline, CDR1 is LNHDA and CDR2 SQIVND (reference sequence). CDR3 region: CASRQRGLSYGYTF. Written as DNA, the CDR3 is TGTGCCAGTAGACAAAGGGGGCTTAGCTATGGCTACACCTTC.

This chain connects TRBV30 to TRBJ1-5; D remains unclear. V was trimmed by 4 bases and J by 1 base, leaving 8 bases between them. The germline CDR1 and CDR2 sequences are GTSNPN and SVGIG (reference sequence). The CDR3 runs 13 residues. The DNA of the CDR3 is TGTGCCTGGAATTTCAGAAGCAATCAGCCCCAGCATTTT. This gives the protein CAWNFRSNQPQHF.

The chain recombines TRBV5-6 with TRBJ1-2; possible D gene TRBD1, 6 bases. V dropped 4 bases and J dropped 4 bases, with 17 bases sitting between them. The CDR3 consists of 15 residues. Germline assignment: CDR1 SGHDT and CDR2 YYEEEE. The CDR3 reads CASSDPLGGPYGYTF. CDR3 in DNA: TGTGCCAGCAGCGACCCGTTGGGGGGGCCCTATGGCTACACCTTC.

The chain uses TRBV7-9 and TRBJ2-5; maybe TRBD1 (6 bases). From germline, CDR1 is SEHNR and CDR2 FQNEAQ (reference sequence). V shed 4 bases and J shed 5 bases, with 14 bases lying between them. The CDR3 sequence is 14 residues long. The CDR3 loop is CASSSTGRRETQYF. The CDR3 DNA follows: TGTGCCAGCAGCTCGACAGGACGGAGGGAGACCCAGTACTTC.

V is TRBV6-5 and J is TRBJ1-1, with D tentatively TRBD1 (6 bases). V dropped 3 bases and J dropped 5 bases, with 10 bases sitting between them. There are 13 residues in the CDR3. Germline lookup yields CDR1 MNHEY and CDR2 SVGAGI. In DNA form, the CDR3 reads TGTGCCAGCAGTTATATCAGGGGAACTGAAGCTTTCTTT. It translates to CASSYIRGTEAFF.

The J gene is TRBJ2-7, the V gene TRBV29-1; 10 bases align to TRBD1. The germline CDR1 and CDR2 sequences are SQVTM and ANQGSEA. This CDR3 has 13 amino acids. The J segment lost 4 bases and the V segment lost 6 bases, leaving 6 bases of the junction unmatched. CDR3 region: CSVLRDRGYEQYF. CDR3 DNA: TGCAGCGTACTCCGGGACAGGGGTTACGAGCAGTACTTC.

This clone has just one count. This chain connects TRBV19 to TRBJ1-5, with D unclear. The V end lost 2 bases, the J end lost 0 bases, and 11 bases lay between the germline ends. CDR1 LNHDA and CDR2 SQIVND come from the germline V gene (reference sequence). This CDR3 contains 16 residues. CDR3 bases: TGTGCCAGTAGTATATATAACGGGCATAGCAATCAGCCCCAGCATTTT. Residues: CASSIYNGHSNQPQHF.

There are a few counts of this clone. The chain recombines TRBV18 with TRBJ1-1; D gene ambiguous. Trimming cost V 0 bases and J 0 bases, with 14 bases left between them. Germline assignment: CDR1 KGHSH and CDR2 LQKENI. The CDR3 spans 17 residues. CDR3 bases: TGTGCCAGCTCACCACCTCAAGGGAGGGATATGAACACTGAAGCTTTCTTT. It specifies CASSPPQGRDMNTEAFF.

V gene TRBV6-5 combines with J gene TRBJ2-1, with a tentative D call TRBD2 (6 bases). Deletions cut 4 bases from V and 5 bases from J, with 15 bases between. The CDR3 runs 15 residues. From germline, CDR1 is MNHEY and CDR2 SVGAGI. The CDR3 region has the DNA TGTGCCAGCAGTTTCGGGCGGGGAATAAACAATGAGCAGTTCTTC. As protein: CASSFGRGINNEQFF.

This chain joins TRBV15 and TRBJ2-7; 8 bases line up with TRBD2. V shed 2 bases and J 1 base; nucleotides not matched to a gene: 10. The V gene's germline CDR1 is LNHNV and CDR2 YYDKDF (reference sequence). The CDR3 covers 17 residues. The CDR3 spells CATSRPAGLADSYEQYF. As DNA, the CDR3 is TGTGCCACCAGCAGACCGGCTGGACTAGCCGATTCCTACGAGCAGTACTTC.

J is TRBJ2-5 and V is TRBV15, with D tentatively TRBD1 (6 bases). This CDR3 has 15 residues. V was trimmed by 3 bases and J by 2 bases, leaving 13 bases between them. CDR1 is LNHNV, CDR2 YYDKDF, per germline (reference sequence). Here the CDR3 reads CATSSNDRFQETQYF. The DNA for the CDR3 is TGTGCCACCAGCAGTAATGACAGGTTTCAAGAGACCCAGTACTTC.

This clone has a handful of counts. The CDR3 nucleotides are TGTGCCAGCAGCTTACAACCAGCGGGGGAGACCCAGTACTTC. Translation: CASSLQPAGETQYF. J is TRBJ2-5 and V is TRBV7-3; 7 bases align to TRBD2. J gave up 5 bases and V 2 bases, and 5 bases lay outside the gene matches. CDR3 length equals 14 residues. Looked up from germline, CDR1 is SGHTA and CDR2 is FQGTGA.

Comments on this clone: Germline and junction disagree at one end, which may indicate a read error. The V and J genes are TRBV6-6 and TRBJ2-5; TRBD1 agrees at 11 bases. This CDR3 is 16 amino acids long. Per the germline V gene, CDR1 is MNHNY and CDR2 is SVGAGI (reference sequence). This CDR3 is CASSHSGTGGQETQYF. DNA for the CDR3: TGTGCCAGCAGTCACTCCGGGACAGGGGGCCAAGAGACCCAGTACTTC.

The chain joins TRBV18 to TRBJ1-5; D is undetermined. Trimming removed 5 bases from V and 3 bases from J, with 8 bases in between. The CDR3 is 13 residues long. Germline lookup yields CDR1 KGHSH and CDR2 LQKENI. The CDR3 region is CASSETFNQPQHF. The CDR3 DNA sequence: TGTGCCAGCTCAGAAACCTTCAATCAGCCCCAGCATTTT.

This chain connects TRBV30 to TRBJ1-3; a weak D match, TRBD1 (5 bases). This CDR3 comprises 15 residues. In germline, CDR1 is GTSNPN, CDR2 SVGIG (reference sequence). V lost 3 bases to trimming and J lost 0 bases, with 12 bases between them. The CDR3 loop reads CAWSGDVYSGNTIYF. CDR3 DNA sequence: TGTGCCTGGAGCGGGGACGTATACTCTGGAAACACCATATATTTT.

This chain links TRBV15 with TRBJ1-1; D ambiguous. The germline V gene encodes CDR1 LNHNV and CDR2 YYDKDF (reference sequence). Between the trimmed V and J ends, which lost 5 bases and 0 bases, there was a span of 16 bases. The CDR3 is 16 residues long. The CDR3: CATSRFPNRLNTEAFF. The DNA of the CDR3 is TGTGCCACCAGCCGGTTTCCGAACAGATTGAACACTGAAGCTTTCTTT.

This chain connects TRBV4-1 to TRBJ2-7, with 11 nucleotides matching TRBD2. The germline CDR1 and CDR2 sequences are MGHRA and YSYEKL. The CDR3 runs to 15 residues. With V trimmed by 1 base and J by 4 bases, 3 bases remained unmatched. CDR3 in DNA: TGCGCCAGCAGCCAAGTAGCGGGGGGGCCGTACGAGCAGTACTTC. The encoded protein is CASSQVAGGPYEQYF.

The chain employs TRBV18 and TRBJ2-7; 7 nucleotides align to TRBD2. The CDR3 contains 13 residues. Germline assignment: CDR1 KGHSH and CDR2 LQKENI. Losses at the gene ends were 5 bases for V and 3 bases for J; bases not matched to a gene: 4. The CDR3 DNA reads TGTGCCAGCTCAAAAGGGGAGGGCTACGAGCAGTACTTC. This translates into CASSKGEGYEQYF. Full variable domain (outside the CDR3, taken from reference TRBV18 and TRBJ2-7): NAGVMQNPRHLVRRRGQEARLRCSPMKGHSHVYWYRQLPEEGLKFMVYLQKENIIDESGMPKERFSAEFPKEGPSILRIQQVVRGDSAAYFCASSKGEGYEQYFGPGTRLTVT.

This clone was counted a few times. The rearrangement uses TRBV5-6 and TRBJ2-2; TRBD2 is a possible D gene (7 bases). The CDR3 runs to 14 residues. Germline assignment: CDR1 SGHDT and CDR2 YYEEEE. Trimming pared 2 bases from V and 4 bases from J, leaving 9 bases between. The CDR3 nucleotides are TGTGCCAGCAGCTTTCGGGGGGCCACCGGGGAGCTGTTTTTT. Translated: CASSFRGATGELFF.

CDR3 nucleotide sequence: TGTGCCAGCAGTTGGGACGGGGAGATCTACGAGCAGTACTTC. Translated: CASSWDGEIYEQYF. The rearrangement uses TRBV6-1 and TRBJ2-7, with D perhaps assigned TRBD1 or TRBD2 (5 bases each). V was trimmed by 5 bases and J by 3 bases, leaving 14 bases between them. The germline V gene encodes CDR1 MNHNS and CDR2 SASEGT. This CDR3 has 14 residues.

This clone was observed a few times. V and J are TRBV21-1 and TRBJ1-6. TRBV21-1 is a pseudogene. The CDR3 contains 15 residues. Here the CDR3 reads CASSKARQVISPLHF. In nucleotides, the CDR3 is TGTGCCAGCAGCAAAGCGCGGCAGGTGATTTCACCCCTCCACTTT.

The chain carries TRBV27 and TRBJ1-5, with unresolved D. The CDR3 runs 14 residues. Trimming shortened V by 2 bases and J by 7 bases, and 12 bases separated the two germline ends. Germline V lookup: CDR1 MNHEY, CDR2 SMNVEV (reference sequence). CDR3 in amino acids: CASSLRNNWQPQHF. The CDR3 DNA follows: TGTGCCAGCAGTTTAAGAAACAACTGGCAGCCCCAGCATTTT.

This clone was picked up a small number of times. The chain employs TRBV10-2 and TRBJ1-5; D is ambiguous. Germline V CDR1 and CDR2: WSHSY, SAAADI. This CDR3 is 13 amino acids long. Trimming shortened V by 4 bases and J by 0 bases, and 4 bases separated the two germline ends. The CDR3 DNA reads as TGCGCCAGCAGTGGCTATAGCAATCAGCCCCAGCATTTT. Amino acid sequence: CASSGYSNQPQHF.

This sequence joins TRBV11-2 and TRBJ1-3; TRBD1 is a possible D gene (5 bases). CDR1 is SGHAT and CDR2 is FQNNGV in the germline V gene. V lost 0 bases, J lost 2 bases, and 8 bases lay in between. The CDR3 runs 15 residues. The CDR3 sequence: CASSLEGRAGNTIYF. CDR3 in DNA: TGTGCCAGCAGCTTAGAGGGCAGGGCTGGAAACACCATATATTTT.

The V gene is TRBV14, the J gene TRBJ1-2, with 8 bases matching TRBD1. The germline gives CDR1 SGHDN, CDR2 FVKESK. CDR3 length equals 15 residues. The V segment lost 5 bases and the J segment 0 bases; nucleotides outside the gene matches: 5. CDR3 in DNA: TGTGCCAGCAGCAGACAGGGGCTGGCTAACTATGGCTACACCTTC. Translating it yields CASSRQGLANYGYTF.

In nucleotides, the CDR3 is TGTGCCAGCAGCGTAGGGGACAGAGGGGGTCAGCCCCAGCATTTT. Encoded protein: CASSVGDRGGQPQHF. The rearrangement joins TRBV9 to TRBJ1-5, with TRBD1 matching over 7 bases. The CDR3 covers 15 residues. Germline-derived CDR1 and CDR2 are SGDLS and YYNGEE. Losses at the gene ends were 0 bases for V and 6 bases for J; bases not matched to a gene: 6.

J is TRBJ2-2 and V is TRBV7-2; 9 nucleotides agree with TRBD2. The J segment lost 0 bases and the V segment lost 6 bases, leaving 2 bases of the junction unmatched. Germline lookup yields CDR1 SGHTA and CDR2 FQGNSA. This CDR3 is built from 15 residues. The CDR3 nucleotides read TGTGCCAGCAGTACTAGCGGGTCGAACACCGGGGAGCTGTTTTTT. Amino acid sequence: CASSTSGSNTGELFF.